A single TCR beta chain is shown here with its context. Methods used by the authors: Estimation of nucleated cell counts was performed using reference gene primer amplification. Profiling relied on immunoSEQ multiplex PCR, and the TCRdb table lists in-frame clones only, not all of them. From that table come the V and J calls and clone size; the DNA was used to work out D and trimming. The repertoire consists of about 44,000 clones, with around 80% occurring once and the leading ten covering 40% to 55%. V lost 7 bases to trimming and J lost 0 bases, with 13 bases between them. CDR1 and CDR2 (germline): SGHTS, YDEGEE. The CDR3 runs to 14 residues. The data are from a study of blood T cell repertoires in COVID-19. About the study: Both acute and convalescent COVID-19 samples were obtained from the United States, Italy and Spain. PBMCs, B-cell-depleted T cells, or T cells provided the cDNA or gDNA that made up the material.

The receptor's source is a human donor in a cohort sampled during active COVID-19. The sample comprised peripheral blood. This chain joins TRBV5-8 and TRBJ1-1, with no clear D. CDR3: CASRNPGVNTEAFF. In DNA form, the CDR3 reads TGTGCCAGCCGCAATCCTGGAGTGAACACTGAAGCTTTCTTT.